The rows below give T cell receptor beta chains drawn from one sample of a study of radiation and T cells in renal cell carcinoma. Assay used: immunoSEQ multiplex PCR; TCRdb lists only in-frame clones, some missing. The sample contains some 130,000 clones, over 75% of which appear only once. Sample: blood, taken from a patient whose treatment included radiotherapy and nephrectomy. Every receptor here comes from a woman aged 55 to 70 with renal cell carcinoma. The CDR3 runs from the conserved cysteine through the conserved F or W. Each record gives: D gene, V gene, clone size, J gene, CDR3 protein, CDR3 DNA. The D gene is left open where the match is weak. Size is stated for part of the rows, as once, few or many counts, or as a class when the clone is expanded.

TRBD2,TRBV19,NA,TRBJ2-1,CASSTLADTYNEQFF,TGTGCCAGTAGTACTCTAGCGGATACTTACAATGAGCAGTTCTTC
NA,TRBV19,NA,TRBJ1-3,CASSIGYSGNTIYF,TGTGCCAGTAGTATCGGCTACTCTGGAAACACCATATATTTT
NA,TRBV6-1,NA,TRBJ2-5,CASSVLTSRQETQYF,TGTGCCAGCAGTGTACTAACTAGCCGACAAGAGACCCAGTACTTC
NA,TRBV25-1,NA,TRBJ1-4,CASSRGNAGEKLFF,TGTGCCAGCAGTCGGGGGAACGCGGGTGAAAAACTGTTTTTT
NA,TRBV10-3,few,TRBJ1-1,CASLTGSGTEAFF,TGTGCCAGCCTCACAGGGTCAGGCACTGAAGCTTTCTTT
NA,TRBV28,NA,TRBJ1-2,CASSPGQTPPARNYGYTF,TGTGCCAGCAGCCCTGGACAAACCCCGCCCGCCAGAAACTATGGCTACACCTTC
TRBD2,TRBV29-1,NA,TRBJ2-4,CSVQRELKNIQYF,TGCAGCGTTCAGCGGGAGCTGAAGAACATTCAGTACTTC
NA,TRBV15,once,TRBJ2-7,CATSRDGQGFYEQYF,TGTGCCACCAGCAGAGATGGGCAGGGTTTTTACGAGCAGTACTTC
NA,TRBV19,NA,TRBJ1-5,CASRSRDAVGSNQPQHF,TGTGCCAGTAGATCCAGGGATGCTGTCGGGAGCAATCAGCCCCAGCATTTT
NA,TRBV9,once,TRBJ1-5,CASSVGGYNQPQHF,TGTGCCAGCAGCGTAGGCGGGTACAATCAGCCCCAGCATTTT
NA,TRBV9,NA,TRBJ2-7,CASSVGGAPYEQYF,TGTGCCAGCAGCGTAGGGGGGGCCCCCTACGAGCAGTACTTC
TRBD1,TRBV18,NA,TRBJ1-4,CASSRGGEEKLFF,TGTGCCAGCTCACGAGGGGGCGAGGAAAAACTGTTTTTT
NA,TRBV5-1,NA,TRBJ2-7,CASSSLALSYEQYF,TGCGCCAGCAGCTCCTTAGCGCTCTCCTACGAGCAGTACTTC
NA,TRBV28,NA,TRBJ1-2,CASSLVKEYGYTF,TGTGCCAGCAGTTTAGTAAAGGAATATGGCTACACCTTC
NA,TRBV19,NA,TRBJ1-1,CASSIEGRSTEAFF,TGTGCCAGTAGTATTGAGGGCAGATCAACTGAAGCTTTCTTT
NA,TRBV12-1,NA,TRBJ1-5,CAVNPAGGDQPQHF,TGTGCCGTAAATCCCGCAGGGGGCGATCAGCCCCAGCATTTT
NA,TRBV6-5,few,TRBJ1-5,CASSYSLNQPQHF,TGTGCCAGCAGTTACTCGTTGAATCAGCCCCAGCATTTT
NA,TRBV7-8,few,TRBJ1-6,CASSLDEALHF,TGTGCCAGCAGCTTAGATGAAGCCCTCCACTTT
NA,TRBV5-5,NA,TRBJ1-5,CASSLAGGNQPQHF,TGTGCCAGCAGCTTGGCCGGCGGCAATCAGCCCCAGCATTTT
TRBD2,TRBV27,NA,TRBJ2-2,CASSELAGANTGELFF,TGTGCCAGCAGCGAACTAGCGGGGGCGAACACCGGGGAGCTGTTTTTT
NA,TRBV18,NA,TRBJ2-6,CASSKGRSSGANVLTF,TGTGCCAGCTCGAAGGGGAGAAGCTCTGGGGCCAACGTCCTGACTTTC
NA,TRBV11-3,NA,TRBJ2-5,CASSYSREETQYF,TGTGCCAGCAGCTATAGTAGAGAAGAGACCCAGTACTTC
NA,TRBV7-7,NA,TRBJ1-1,CASSLFFGTEAFF,TGTGCTAGCAGCTTATTTTTCGGCACTGAAGCTTTCTTT
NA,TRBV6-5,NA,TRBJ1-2,CASSPGNIVSGYTF,TGTGCCAGCAGCCCCGGTAACATCGTTTCGGGCTACACCTTC
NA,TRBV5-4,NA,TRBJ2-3,CASSLDNRGTDTQYF,TGTGCCAGCAGCTTGGACAACAGGGGCACAGATACGCAGTATTTT
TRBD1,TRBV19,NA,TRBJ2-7,CASSLKGQGGYEQYF,TGTGCCAGTAGTCTTAAAGGACAGGGCGGGTACGAGCAGTACTTC
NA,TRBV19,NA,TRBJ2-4,CASSIDRAQNIQYF,TGTGCCAGTAGTATCGACAGAGCACAAAACATTCAGTACTTC
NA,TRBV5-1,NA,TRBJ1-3,CASSLDGPLDGSGNTIYF,TGCGCCAGCAGCTTGGATGGACCGCTCGACGGCTCTGGAAACACCATATATTTT
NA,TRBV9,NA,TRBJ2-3,CASSVAAGTDTQYF,TGTGCCAGCAGCGTAGCGGCAGGTACAGATACGCAGTATTTT
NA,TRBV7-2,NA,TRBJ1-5,CASSPMTGINQPQHF,TGTGCCAGCAGCCCCATGACAGGAATCAATCAGCCCCAGCATTTT
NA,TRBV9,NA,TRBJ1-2,CASSDRGGTHGYTF,TGTGCCAGCAGCGACCGCGGAGGGACTCATGGCTACACCTTC
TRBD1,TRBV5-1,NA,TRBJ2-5,CASSLTGTGGETQYF,TGCGCCAGCAGCCTGACTGGGACAGGAGGAGAGACCCAGTACTTC
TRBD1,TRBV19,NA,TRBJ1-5,CASSIAGGGNQPQHF,TGTGCCAGTAGTATAGCAGGGGGCGGTAATCAGCCCCAGCATTTT
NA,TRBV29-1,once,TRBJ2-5,CSAEGDGETQYF,TGCAGCGCCGAGGGAGATGGAGAGACCCAGTACTTC
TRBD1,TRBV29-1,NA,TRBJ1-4,CSVGGTGLATNEKLFF,TGCAGCGTTGGCGGGACAGGACTTGCAACTAATGAAAAACTGTTTTTT
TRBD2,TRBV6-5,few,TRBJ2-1,CASSYSGGGEVEQFF,TGTGCCAGCAGTTACTCGGGGGGAGGGGAGGTTGAGCAGTTCTTC
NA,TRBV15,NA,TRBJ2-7,CATSRDPGYEQYF,TGTGCCACCAGCAGAGATCCCGGGTACGAGCAGTACTTC
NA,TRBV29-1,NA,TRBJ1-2,CSVEDRGERRDYTF,TGCAGCGTTGAAGATCGAGGGGAGAGAAGGGACTACACCTTC
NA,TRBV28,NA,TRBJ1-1,CASRPLQGITEAFF,TGTGCCAGCAGACCTTTACAGGGTATCACTGAAGCTTTCTTT
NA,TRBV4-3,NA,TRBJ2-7,CASSQRFLSEQYF,TGCGCCAGCAGCCAAAGATTCCTATCCGAGCAGTACTTC
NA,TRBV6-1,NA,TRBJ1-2,CASSEEYMRTYGYTF,TGTGCCAGCAGTGAAGAATACATGAGGACCTATGGCTACACCTTC
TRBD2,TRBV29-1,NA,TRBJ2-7,CSVRGQATSEYSYEQYF,TGCAGCGTTCGTGGCCAGGCGACTAGCGAATACTCCTACGAGCAGTACTTC
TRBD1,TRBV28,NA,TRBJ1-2,CASSPTGGYGYTF,TGTGCCAGCAGTCCGACAGGGGGCTATGGCTACACCTTC
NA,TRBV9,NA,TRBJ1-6,CASSVGVPRANSPLHF,TGTGCCAGCAGCGTAGGGGTACCGCGGGCCAATTCACCCCTCCACTTT
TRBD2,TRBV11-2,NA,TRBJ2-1,CASSLMGLAGGEYNEQFF,TGTGCCAGCAGCTTAATGGGACTAGCGGGGGGGGAGTACAATGAGCAGTTCTTC
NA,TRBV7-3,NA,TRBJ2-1,CASSVTGIVGNEQFF,TGTGCCAGCAGCGTCACCGGGATAGTCGGAAATGAGCAGTTCTTC
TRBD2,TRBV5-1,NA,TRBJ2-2,CASSPLAGDTGELFF,TGCGCCAGCAGCCCTTTAGCGGGTGACACCGGGGAGCTGTTTTTT
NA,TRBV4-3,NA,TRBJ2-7,CASSQQGYEQYF,TGCGCCAGCAGCCAACAGGGCTACGAGCAGTACTTC
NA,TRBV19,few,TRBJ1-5,CASSVRSLGNQPQHF,TGTGCCAGTAGTGTGAGGAGTTTGGGCAATCAGCCCCAGCATTTT